This T cell receptor (beta chain) appears in the sequencing data of a study of T cell changes during pregnancy in multiple sclerosis. The germline V gene encodes CDR1 SGHRS and CDR2 YFSETQ. This CDR3 has 16 residues. With 2 bases removed from V and 6 bases from J, the gap between germline ends came to 18 bases. Assay: immunoSEQ multiplex PCR; the TCRdb copy retains only in-frame clones and omits some. The data hold about 94,000 clones, with under 95% observed a single time. The V call is TRBV5-1, the J call TRBJ2-1; D might be TRBD2 (5 bases). This clonotype was obtained from a female donor with multiple sclerosis, enrolled in a pregnancy study. Sequencing was performed on peripheral blood, taken after pregnancy. The CDR3 is CASSFPQLLDINEQFF. CDR3 in DNA: TGCGCCAGCAGCTTCCCCCAATTACTAGATATCAATGAGCAGTTCTTC.